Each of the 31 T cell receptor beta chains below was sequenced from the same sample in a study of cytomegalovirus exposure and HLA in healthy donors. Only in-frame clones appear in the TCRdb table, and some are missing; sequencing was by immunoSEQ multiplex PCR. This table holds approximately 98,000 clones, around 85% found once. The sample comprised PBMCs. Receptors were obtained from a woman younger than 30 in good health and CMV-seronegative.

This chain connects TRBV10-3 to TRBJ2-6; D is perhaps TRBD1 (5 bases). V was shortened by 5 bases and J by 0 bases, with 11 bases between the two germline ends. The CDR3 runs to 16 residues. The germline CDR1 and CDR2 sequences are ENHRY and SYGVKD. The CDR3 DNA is TGTGCCATCAGTAGCACGCAGGGCTCTGGGGCCAACGTCCTGACTTTC. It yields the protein CAISSTQGSGANVLTF.

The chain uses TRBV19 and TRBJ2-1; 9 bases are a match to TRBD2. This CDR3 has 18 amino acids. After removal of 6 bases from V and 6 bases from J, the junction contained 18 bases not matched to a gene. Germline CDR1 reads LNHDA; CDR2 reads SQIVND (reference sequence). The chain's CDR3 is CASRTTGGGGAIINEQFF. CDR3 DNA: TGTGCCAGTAGAACCACCGGGGGCGGGGGGGCAATCATCAATGAGCAGTTCTTC.

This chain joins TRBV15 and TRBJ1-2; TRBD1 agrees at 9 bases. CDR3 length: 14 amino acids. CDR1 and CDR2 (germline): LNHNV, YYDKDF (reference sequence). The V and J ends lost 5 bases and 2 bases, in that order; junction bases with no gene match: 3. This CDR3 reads CATSGQGLNYGYTF. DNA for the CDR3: TGTGCCACCAGCGGACAGGGGTTGAACTATGGCTACACCTTC. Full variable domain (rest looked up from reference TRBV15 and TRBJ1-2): DAMVIQNPRYQVTQFGKPVTLSCSQTLNHNVMYWYQQKSSQAPKLLFHYYDKDFNNEADTPDNFQSRRPNTSFCFLDIRSPGLGDTAMYLCATSGQGLNYGYTFGSGTRLTVV.

The CDR3 DNA is TGTGCCAGCAGCTTAGGTAGGAGGGGACAGTACGAGCAGTACTTC. This translates into CASSLGRRGQYEQYF. V and J are TRBV7-2 and TRBJ2-7; a possible D gene is TRBD1 (7 bases). CDR3 length equals 15 residues. The V gene's germline CDR1 is SGHTA and CDR2 FQGNSA. Deletions cut 1 base from V and 4 bases from J, with 14 bases between.

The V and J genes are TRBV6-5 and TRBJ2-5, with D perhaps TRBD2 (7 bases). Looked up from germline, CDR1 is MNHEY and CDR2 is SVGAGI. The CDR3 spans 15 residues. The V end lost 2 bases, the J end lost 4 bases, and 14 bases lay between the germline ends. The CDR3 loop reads CASSYVGGPGETQYF. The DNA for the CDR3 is TGTGCCAGCAGTTACGTGGGGGGGCCGGGAGAGACCCAGTACTTC.

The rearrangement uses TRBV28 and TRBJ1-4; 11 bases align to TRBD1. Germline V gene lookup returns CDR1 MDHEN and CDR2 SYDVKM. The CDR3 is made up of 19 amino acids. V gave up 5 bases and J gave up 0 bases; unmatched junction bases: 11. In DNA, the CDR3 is TGTGCCAGCAGTCCCTGGACAGGGGGCGGGAGGACAACTAATGAAAAACTGTTTTTT. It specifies CASSPWTGGGRTTNEKLFF. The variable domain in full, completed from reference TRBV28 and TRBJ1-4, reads DVKVTQSSRYLVKRTGEKVFLECVQDMDHENMFWYRQDPGLGLRLIYFSYDVKMKEKGDIPEGYSVSREKKERFSLILESASTNQTSMYLCASSPWTGGGRTTNEKLFFGSGTQLSVL.

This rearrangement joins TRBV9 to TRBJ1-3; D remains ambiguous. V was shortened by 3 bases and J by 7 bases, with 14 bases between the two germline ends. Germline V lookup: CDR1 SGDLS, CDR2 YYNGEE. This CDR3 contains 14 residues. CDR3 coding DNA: TGTGCCAGCAGCGCCGGAGGGTGGTCGAACACCATATATTTT. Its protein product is CASSAGGWSNTIYF.

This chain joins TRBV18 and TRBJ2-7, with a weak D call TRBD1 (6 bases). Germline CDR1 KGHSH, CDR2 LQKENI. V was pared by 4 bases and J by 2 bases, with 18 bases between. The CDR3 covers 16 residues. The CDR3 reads CASSLPVGQGPYEQYF. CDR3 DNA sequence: TGTGCCAGCTCACTCCCGGTGGGGCAGGGGCCCTACGAGCAGTACTTC.

CDR3 loop: CASLTGSSYNEQFF. CDR3 DNA: TGTGCCAGCTTGACAGGGAGCTCCTACAATGAGCAGTTCTTC. This chain links TRBV5-5 with TRBJ2-1; TRBD1 agrees at 7 bases. The CDR3 has 14 amino acids. Losses at the gene ends were 7 bases for V and 0 bases for J; bases not matched to a gene: 4. Germline values: CDR1 SGHKS, CDR2 YYEKEE (reference sequence).

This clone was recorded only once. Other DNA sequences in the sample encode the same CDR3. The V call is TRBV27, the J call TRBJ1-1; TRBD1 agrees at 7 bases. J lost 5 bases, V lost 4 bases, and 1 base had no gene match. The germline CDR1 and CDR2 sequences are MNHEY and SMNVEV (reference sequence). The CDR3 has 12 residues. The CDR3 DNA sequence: TGTGCCAGCAGTTCAGGGGGAACTGAAGCTTTCTTT. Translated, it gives CASSSGGTEAFF.

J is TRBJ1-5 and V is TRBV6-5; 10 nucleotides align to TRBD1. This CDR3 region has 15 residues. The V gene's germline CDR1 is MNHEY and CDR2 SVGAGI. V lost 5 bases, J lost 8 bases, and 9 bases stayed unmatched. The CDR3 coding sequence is TGTGCCAGCAGTGCCCGGGACAGGGGTAATGAGCCCCAGCATTTT. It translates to CASSARDRGNEPQHF.

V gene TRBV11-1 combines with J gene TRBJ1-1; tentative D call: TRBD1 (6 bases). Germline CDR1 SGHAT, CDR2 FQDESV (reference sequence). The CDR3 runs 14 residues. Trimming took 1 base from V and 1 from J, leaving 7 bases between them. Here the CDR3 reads CASSLGTENTEAFF. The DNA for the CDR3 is TGTGCCAGCAGCTTAGGGACAGAGAACACTGAAGCTTTCTTT.

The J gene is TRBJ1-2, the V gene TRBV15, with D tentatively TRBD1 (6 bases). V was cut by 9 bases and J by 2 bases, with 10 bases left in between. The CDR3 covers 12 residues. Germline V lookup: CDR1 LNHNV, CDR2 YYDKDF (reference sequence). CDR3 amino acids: CATSQGNYGYTF. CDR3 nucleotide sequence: TGTGCCACTTCCCAGGGGAACTATGGCTACACCTTC.

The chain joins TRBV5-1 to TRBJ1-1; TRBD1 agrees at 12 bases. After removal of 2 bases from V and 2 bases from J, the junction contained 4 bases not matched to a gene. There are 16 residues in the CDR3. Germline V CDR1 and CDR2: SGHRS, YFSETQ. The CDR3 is CASSFPGQGANTEAFF. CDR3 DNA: TGCGCCAGCAGCTTTCCGGGACAGGGGGCAAACACTGAAGCTTTCTTT.

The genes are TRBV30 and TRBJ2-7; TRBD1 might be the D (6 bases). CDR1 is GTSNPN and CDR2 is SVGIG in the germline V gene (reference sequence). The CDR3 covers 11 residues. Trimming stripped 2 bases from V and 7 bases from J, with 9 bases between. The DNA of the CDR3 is TGTGCCTGGAGTATCAGGGGTGAGCAGTACTTC. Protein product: CAWSIRGEQYF.

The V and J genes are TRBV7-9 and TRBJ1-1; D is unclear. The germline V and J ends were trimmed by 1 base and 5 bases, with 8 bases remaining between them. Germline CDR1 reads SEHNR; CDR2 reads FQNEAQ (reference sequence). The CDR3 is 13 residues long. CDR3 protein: CASSLVSGTEAFF. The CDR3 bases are TGTGCCAGCAGCTTAGTGTCGGGAACTGAAGCTTTCTTT.

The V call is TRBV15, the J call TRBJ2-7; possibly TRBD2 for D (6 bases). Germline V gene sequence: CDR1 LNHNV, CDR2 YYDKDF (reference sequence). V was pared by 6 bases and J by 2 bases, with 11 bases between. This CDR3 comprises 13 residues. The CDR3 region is CATSPGETYEQYF. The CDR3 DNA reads TGTGCCACCAGTCCGGGAGAAACCTACGAGCAGTACTTC.

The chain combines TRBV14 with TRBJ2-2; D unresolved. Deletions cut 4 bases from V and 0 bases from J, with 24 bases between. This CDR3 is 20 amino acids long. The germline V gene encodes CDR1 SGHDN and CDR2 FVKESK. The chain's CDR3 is CASSPRAGRPQTTNTGELFF. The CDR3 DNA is TGTGCCAGCAGCCCAAGAGCTGGCAGGCCCCAGACCACGAACACCGGGGAGCTGTTTTTT.

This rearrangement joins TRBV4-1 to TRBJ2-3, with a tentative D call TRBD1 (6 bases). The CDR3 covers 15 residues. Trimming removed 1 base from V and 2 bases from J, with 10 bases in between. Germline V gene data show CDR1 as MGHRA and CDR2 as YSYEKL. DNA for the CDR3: TGCGCCAGCAGCCAAGTCTGGACAGTCACAGATACGCAGTATTTT. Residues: CASSQVWTVTDTQYF.

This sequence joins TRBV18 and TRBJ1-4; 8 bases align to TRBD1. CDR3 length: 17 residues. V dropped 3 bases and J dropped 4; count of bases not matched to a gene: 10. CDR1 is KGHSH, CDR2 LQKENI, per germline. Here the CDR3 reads CASSPGQGRVDNEKLFF. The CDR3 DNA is TGTGCCAGCTCACCCGGACAGGGAAGGGTTGATAATGAAAAACTGTTTTTT.

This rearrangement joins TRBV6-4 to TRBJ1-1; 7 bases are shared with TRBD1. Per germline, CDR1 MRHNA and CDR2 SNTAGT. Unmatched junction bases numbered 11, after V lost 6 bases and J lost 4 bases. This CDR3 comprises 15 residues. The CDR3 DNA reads TGTGCCAGCAGAAAAACGACAGGGTTAGGCACTGAAGCTTTCTTT. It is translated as CASRKTTGLGTEAFF.

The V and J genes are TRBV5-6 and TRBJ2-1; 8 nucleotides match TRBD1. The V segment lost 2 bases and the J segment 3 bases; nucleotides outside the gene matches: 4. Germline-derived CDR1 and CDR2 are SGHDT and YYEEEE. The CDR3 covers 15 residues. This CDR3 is CASSFGQGNYNEQFF. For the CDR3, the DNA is TGTGCCAGCAGCTTCGGACAGGGAAACTACAATGAGCAGTTCTTC.

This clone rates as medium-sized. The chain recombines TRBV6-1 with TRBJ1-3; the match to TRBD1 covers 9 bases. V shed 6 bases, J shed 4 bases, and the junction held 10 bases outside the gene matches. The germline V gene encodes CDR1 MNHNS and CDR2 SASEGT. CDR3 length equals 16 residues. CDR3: CASSEKQGAGGNTIYF. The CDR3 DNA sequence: TGTGCCAGCAGCGAAAAACAGGGGGCTGGCGGAAACACCATATATTTT.

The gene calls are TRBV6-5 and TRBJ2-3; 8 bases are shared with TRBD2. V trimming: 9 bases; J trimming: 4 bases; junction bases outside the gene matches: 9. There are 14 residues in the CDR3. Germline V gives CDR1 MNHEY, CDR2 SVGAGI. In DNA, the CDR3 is TGTGCCAGTAATACCGGCGGGAGGCCAGATACGCAGTATTTT. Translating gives CASNTGGRPDTQYF.

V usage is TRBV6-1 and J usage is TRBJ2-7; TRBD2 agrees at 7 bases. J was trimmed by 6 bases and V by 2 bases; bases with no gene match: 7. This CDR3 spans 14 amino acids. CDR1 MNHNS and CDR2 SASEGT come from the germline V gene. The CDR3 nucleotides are TGTGCCAGCAGTGAAAAGGGACTATTCATCGAGCAGTACTTC. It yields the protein CASSEKGLFIEQYF.

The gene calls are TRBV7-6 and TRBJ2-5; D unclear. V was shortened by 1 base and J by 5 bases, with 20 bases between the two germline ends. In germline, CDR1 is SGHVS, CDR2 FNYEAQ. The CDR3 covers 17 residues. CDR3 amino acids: CASSLDPDGLEKETQYF. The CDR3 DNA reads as TGTGCCAGCAGCTTAGACCCAGACGGGTTGGAGAAGGAGACCCAGTACTTC.

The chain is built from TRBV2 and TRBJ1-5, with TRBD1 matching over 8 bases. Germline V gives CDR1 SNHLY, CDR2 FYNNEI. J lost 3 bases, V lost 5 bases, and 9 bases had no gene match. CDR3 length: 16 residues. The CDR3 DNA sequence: TGTGCCAGCAGTCAAACCCGGACAGGGCCCAATCAGCCCCAGCATTTT. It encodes CASSQTRTGPNQPQHF.

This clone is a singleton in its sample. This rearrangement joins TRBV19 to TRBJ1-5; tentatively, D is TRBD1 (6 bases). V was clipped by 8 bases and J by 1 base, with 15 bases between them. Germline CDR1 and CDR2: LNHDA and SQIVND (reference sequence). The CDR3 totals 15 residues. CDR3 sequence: CASQTGIVSNQPQHF. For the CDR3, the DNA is TGTGCCAGTCAAACAGGGATAGTCAGCAATCAGCCCCAGCATTTT.

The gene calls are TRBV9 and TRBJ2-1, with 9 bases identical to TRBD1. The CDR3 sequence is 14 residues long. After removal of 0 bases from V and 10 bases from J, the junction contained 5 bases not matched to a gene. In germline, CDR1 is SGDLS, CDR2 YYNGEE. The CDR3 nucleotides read TGTGCCAGCAGCGTAGGTGGGACAGGGTACGAGCAGTTCTTC. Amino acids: CASSVGGTGYEQFF.

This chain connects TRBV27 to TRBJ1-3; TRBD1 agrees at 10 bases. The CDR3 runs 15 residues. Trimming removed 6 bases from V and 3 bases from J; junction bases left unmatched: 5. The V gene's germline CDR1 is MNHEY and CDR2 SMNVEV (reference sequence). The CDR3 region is CASSRGTGVGNTIYF. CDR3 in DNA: TGTGCCAGCAGCCGGGGGACAGGGGTTGGAAACACCATATATTTT.

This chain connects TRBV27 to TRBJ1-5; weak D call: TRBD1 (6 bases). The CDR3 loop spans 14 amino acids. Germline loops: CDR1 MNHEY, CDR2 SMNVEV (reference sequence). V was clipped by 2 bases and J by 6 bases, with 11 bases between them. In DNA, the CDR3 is TGTGCCAGCAGTTTAAAAATGGGGGCTCAGCCCCAGCATTTT. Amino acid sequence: CASSLKMGAQPQHF.